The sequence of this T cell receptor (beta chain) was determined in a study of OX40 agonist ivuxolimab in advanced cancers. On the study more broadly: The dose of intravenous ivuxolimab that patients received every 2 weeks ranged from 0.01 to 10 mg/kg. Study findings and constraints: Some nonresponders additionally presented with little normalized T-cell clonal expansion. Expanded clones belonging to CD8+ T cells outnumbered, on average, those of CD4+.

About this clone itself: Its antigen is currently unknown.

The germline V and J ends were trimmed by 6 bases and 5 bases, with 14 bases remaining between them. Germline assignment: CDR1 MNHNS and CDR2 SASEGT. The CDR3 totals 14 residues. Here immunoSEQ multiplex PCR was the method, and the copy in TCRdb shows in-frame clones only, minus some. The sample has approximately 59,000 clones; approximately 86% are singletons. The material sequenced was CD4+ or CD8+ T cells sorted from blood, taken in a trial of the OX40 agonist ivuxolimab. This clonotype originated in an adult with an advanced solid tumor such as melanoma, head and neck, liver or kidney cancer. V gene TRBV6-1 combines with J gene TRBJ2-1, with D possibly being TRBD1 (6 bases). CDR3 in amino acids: CASSYPDSDNEQFF. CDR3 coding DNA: TGTGCCAGCAGCTACCCGGACAGCGACAATGAGCAGTTCTTC.